This passage covers 2 T cell receptor beta chains from one sample sequenced in a study of glioma-infiltrating T cells. Amplification of TCR alpha and beta CDR3 regions from RNA used iRepertoire nested multiplex PCR. TCRdb redid the calling of the multiplex PCR reads with MiXCR, one entry per CDR3 protein. The sample carries some 160,000 distinct CDR3 sequences, around 40% recorded once. Source material: glioma tissue, nonneoplastic brain tissue, or PBMCs (not recorded which). These TCRs come from a human donor with low-grade glioma or glioblastoma, undergoing nonglioma brain surgery, or in good health (not recorded which).

This clonotype was recorded a few times. This chain links TRBV5-1 with TRBJ2-7, with 10 bases that match TRBD1. Germline V gene sequence: CDR1 SGHRS, CDR2 YFSETQ. Trimming took 3 bases from V and 2 from J; bases not matched to a gene: 2. The CDR3 covers 14 residues. CDR3 in amino acids: CASSSTGGTYEQYF. DNA of the CDR3: TGCGCCAGCAGCTCGACAGGGGGCACCTACGAGCAGTACTTC.

Notes on this clonotype: Possible read error: a much larger clone is one base away. The rearrangement uses TRBV28 and TRBJ2-3; 8 nucleotides match TRBD2. The V segment lost 4 bases and the J segment 6 bases; nucleotides outside the gene matches: 6. CDR1 and CDR2 (germline): MDHEN, SYDVKM. The CDR3 loop spans 14 amino acids. The CDR3 nucleotides are TGTGCCAGCAGTTCACAGCGGGGGCAGGATACGCAGTATTTT. The encoded protein is CASSSQRGQDTQYF.